The clone carrying this TCR beta chain was seen at least ten times. Its cognate antigen is unknown. This entry comes from a study of molecular identifiers for immune sequencing clone quantification. Study results and caveats: Jurkat TCR RNA spiked in from one cell could reportedly be detected among 1.1 million or so naive cells.

TCRdb processed the PCR reads anew with MiXCR; each CDR3 protein has one entry. Of 40,000 to 45,000 distinct CDR3 sequences in the sample, roughly a fifth are singletons; the top ten hold about 1.1%. Germline V CDR1 and CDR2: SGHAT, FQDESV (reference sequence). The V and J ends lost 3 bases and 3 bases respectively, with 6 bases between them. CDR3 length: 14 residues. The TCR comes from a human donor in good health. Some libraries in this study had Jurkat cell RNA spiked in. The sample comprised naive CD8+ T cells from blood, with Jurkat cell RNA spiked in. This sample's subset: FACS-sorted CD8+CD4-CCR7+CD45RA+ naive T cells. The chain couples TRBV11-1 to TRBJ2-6, with D uncertain. The CDR3 loop is CASSFEDGANVLTF. CDR3 sequence (DNA): TGTGCCAGCAGCTTTGAGGATGGGGCCAACGTCCTGACTTTC.